This record looks at one T cell receptor beta chain sequence and its context. RNA amounts of roughly 0.5 to 1 ug underwent reverse transcription with random hexamers. In TCRdb, the immunoSEQ multiplex PCR reads were re-called with MiXCR into one record per CDR3 protein. The data show roughly 250,000 distinct CDR3 sequences, with roughly 95% seen just once and 0.095% to 0.12% held by the top ten. The CDR3 is 13 residues long. After removal of 6 bases from V and 2 bases from J, the junction contained 7 bases not matched to a gene. Germline V gives CDR1 SQVTM, CDR2 ANQGSEA. This record comes from a study of CD8 T cells in Susac syndrome.

V usage is TRBV29-1 and J usage is TRBJ2-7, with 7 bases lining up with TRBD1. The TCR sequence derives from a human donor with Susac syndrome. Material: CD4+ T cells from PBMCs. The CDR3 DNA is TGCAGCGTACGTCCCGGGACAGCCTACGAGCAGTACTTC. This encodes CSVRPGTAYEQYF.